This T cell receptor beta chain was captured by sequencing in a study of cytomegalovirus exposure and HLA in healthy donors. About the research overall: Some 85 million unique TCRs from HLA-typed donors were held in an early data release.

Comments on this clone: As yet, its antigen is unknown.

The study, taken as a whole, reports: The study designated 150 or so TCR beta chains cytomegalovirus-associated.

The PCR contained 60 Vbeta and 13 Jbeta primers. Clones were sequenced by immunoSEQ multiplex PCR, and TCRdb holds only the in-frame ones, with some missing. The sample carries around 140,000 clones, roughly 81% recorded once. The germline CDR1 and CDR2 sequences are SGHDN and FVKESK. CDR3 size: 16 residues. V lost 4 bases, J lost 6 bases, and 8 bases stayed unmatched. This TCR was recovered from a female donor in good health and CMV-seronegative. Sequencing was performed on PBMCs. The genes are TRBV14 and TRBJ1-6; 8 bases are a match to TRBD1. The CDR3 here is CASSLRTGRPNSPLHF. The CDR3 DNA is TGTGCCAGCAGCCTTCGGACAGGGCGTCCTAATTCACCCCTCCACTTT.